This note documents a single T cell receptor beta chain sequence. Its antigen is undetermined. TCRdb keeps only in-frame clones here, not all; method: immunoSEQ multiplex PCR. The sample has some 71,000 clones, roughly 93% seen once. The data derive from a study of cytomegalovirus exposure and HLA in healthy donors. Findings of the study overall: The authors listed 150 or so TCR beta chains as cytomegalovirus-associated.

Trimming pared 0 bases from V and 6 bases from J, leaving 10 bases between. The germline V gene has CDR1 SGDLS and CDR2 YYNGEE. This CDR3 contains 14 residues. This sequence joins TRBV9 and TRBJ1-5, with a weak D call TRBD1 (6 bases). The sequencing sample was made of PBMCs. This sequence was found in a woman younger than 30 in good health and CMV-seronegative. CDR3 coding DNA: TGTGCCAGCAGCGTAGGCCAGGGGACTCAGCCCCAGCATTTT. Protein sequence: CASSVGQGTQPQHF.